The 18 T cell receptor beta chains in this list originate from one sample, sequenced in a study of cytomegalovirus exposure and HLA in healthy donors. Primers included in the PCR were 60 Vbeta and 13 Jbeta primers. Profiled with immunoSEQ multiplex PCR; TCRdb holds only in-frame clones, not every one. The sample contains 150,000 to 200,000 clones, about 76% of which appear only once. The sample comprised PBMCs. The receptors were sampled from a woman aged 40-49 years in good health and CMV-seropositive.

The CDR3 region has the DNA TGCAGCGTTCGGACCTCAGGGGAGACCCAGTACTTC. Amino acids: CSVRTSGETQYF. The rearrangement uses TRBV29-1 and TRBJ2-5, with a weak D call TRBD1 (5 bases). Trimming took off 5 bases at V and 5 bases at J, with 12 bases between the two ends. Germline assignment: CDR1 SQVTM and CDR2 ANQGSEA. The CDR3 runs to 12 residues.

V is TRBV30 and J is TRBJ2-5; 8 nucleotides align to TRBD1. With 5 bases clipped from V and 4 bases from J, the junction kept 3 bases outside the gene matches. The CDR3 runs to 12 residues. Per the germline V gene, CDR1 is GTSNPN and CDR2 is SVGIG (reference sequence). CDR3 DNA: TGTGCCTGGGGACAGGGAGCAGAGACCCAGTACTTC. Encoded protein: CAWGQGAETQYF.

This clone was seen a single time. The chain recombines TRBV27 with TRBJ2-1; 9 nucleotides line up with TRBD2. Germline V CDR1 and CDR2: MNHEY, SMNVEV (reference sequence). The CDR3 contains 14 residues. The trim removed 6 bases at V and 4 bases at J, leaving 4 bases unmatched. The CDR3 DNA follows: TGTGCCAGCAGGTGGGCGGGGGGGTACAATGAGCAGTTCTTC. Its translation: CASRWAGGYNEQFF.

The chain has TRBV5-8 and TRBJ2-5, with D possibly TRBD2 on 6 matching bases. The V end lost 0 bases, the J end lost 5 bases, and 14 bases lay between the germline ends. From germline, CDR1 is SGHTS and CDR2 YDEGEE. The CDR3 loop spans 15 amino acids. The chain's CDR3 is CASSLGRDSRETQYF. CDR3 bases: TGTGCCAGCAGCTTGGGCCGGGACTCACGGGAGACCCAGTACTTC.

This clone was observed a handful of times. Other nucleotide sequences from this sample produce the same CDR3. The V call is TRBV18, the J call TRBJ2-2; D perhaps matches TRBD1 (6 bases). Per germline, CDR1 KGHSH and CDR2 LQKENI. Trimming cost V 3 bases and J 1 base, with 6 bases left between them. The CDR3 totals 14 residues. The DNA of the CDR3 is TGTGCCAGCTCACCGGGACAGAACACCGGGGAGCTGTTTTTT. Translating gives CASSPGQNTGELFF.

CDR3: CAISESMGGSLRSNQPQHF. The CDR3 DNA sequence: TGTGCCATCAGTGAGTCGATGGGAGGGTCCCTAAGAAGCAATCAGCCCCAGCATTTT. J is TRBJ1-5 and V is TRBV10-3, with D unclear. The V end lost 0 bases, the J end lost 1 base, and 19 bases lay between the germline ends. CDR1 is ENHRY, CDR2 SYGVKD, per germline. The CDR3 length is 19 residues.

The chain employs TRBV19 and TRBJ1-2, with TRBD1 matching 8 bases. With V trimmed by 2 bases and J by 5 bases, 10 bases remained unmatched. There are 16 residues in the CDR3. CDR1 and CDR2 (germline): LNHDA, SQIVND (reference sequence). This CDR3 is CASSIRQGARSYGYTF. DNA for the CDR3: TGTGCCAGTAGTATAAGGCAGGGGGCGCGTTCGTATGGCTACACCTTC.

This chain links TRBV5-6 with TRBJ2-5, with TRBD2 as a possible D gene (5 bases). The DNA end lines up better with TRBJ2-7; the J call may be wrong. The CDR3 covers 14 residues. The germline V gene encodes CDR1 SGHDT and CDR2 YYEEEE. The CDR3 coding sequence is TGTGCCAGCAGCTTGGATGGACTGACCTACGAGCAGTACTTC. Protein: CASSLDGLTYEQYF.

V is TRBV19 and J is TRBJ2-7, with D maybe TRBD2 (6 bases). V lost 6 bases to trimming and J lost 5 bases, with 11 bases between them. Germline CDR1 is LNHDA and CDR2 is SQIVND (reference sequence). CDR3 length equals 12 residues. CDR3 bases: TGTGCCAGTAGAACCGCGGGGAACGAGCAGTACTTC. Translation: CASRTAGNEQYF.

The gene calls are TRBV30 and TRBJ2-2, with D possibly matching TRBD1 (6 bases). Germline values: CDR1 GTSNPN, CDR2 SVGIG (reference sequence). With 2 bases removed from V and 0 bases from J, the gap between germline ends came to 13 bases. This CDR3 contains 16 residues. CDR3 in DNA: TGTGCCTGGAGTCCCTTGGGGGCCTCGAACACCGGGGAGCTGTTTTTT. Translated: CAWSPLGASNTGELFF.

V usage is TRBV6-1 and J usage is TRBJ2-1; 12 bases are a match to TRBD1. Germline loops: CDR1 MNHNS, CDR2 SASEGT. The CDR3 is 20 amino acids. Trimming cost V 2 bases and J 4 bases; bases outside gene matches: 15. The CDR3 here is CASSEYGTGGAGSGYNEQFF. CDR3 sequence (DNA): TGTGCCAGCAGTGAATACGGGACAGGGGGCGCAGGTTCGGGATACAATGAGCAGTTCTTC.

CDR3 nucleotides: TGTGCCAGCTCACCTTCTGACAGGTCCCACCAGCCCCAGCATTTT. It is translated as CASSPSDRSHQPQHF. The gene calls are TRBV18 and TRBJ1-5; the D gene is possibly TRBD1 (6 bases). Germline assignment: CDR1 KGHSH and CDR2 LQKENI. The length of the CDR3 is 15 residues. The V and J ends lost 3 bases and 7 bases respectively, with 16 bases between them.

The rearrangement links TRBV18 to TRBJ2-5, with TRBD2 matching 8 bases. TRBJ2-7 explains the end of the DNA better; the J call may be wrong. Germline CDR1 is KGHSH and CDR2 is LQKENI. This CDR3 spans 15 amino acids. The CDR3 protein is CASSTGAAGGNEQYF. CDR3 coding DNA: TGTGCCAGCTCGACCGGGGCTGCGGGAGGAAACGAGCAGTACTTC.

V usage is TRBV5-8 and J usage is TRBJ1-5, with D maybe TRBD1 (5 bases). V was clipped by 3 bases and J by 4 bases, with 17 bases between them. CDR1 SGHTS and CDR2 YDEGEE come from the germline V gene. The CDR3 consists of 16 residues. The CDR3 reads CASSSVWGGINQPQHF. DNA for the CDR3: TGTGCCAGCAGCTCGGTTTGGGGGGGGATTAATCAGCCCCAGCATTTT.

The count of this clone is one. The rearrangement joins TRBV9 to TRBJ2-3, with 8 bases fitting TRBD2. Trimming at V came to 0 bases and at J to 2 bases, leaving 11 bases not matched to a gene. This CDR3 spans 18 amino acids. In germline, CDR1 is SGDLS, CDR2 YYNGEE. CDR3 loop: CASSVESGSLLTTDTQYF. CDR3 nucleotides: TGTGCCAGCAGCGTAGAGAGCGGGAGCCTCCTTACCACAGATACGCAGTATTTT.

The gene calls are TRBV7-2 and TRBJ1-6; 7 nucleotides agree with TRBD1. Unmatched junction bases numbered 5, after V lost 9 bases and J lost 0 bases. CDR1 SGHTA and CDR2 FQGNSA come from the germline V gene. This CDR3 comprises 15 residues. The CDR3 region has the DNA TGTGCCAGTCTGCCAGGGGGCTCCTATAATTCACCCCTCCACTTT. Translation: CASLPGGSYNSPLHF.

The V and J genes are TRBV6-5 and TRBJ1-1; possible D gene TRBD1, 6 bases. The CDR3 loop spans 14 amino acids. In germline, CDR1 is MNHEY, CDR2 SVGAGI. V was cut by 4 bases and J by 6 bases, with 15 bases left in between. The CDR3 is CASSLQGGQPEAFF. CDR3 in DNA: TGTGCCAGCAGTTTACAGGGAGGGCAGCCTGAAGCTTTCTTT.

This clone appeared a few times. CDR3 protein: CASSPGTRQETQYF. The CDR3, as DNA: TGTGCCAGCAGCCCGGGGACAAGACAAGAGACCCAGTACTTC. The V call is TRBV7-9, the J call TRBJ2-5; tentatively, D is TRBD1 (6 bases). The V and J ends lost 5 bases and 2 bases respectively, with 12 bases between them. The germline V gene encodes CDR1 SEHNR and CDR2 FQNEAQ (reference sequence). The CDR3 extends over 14 amino acids.